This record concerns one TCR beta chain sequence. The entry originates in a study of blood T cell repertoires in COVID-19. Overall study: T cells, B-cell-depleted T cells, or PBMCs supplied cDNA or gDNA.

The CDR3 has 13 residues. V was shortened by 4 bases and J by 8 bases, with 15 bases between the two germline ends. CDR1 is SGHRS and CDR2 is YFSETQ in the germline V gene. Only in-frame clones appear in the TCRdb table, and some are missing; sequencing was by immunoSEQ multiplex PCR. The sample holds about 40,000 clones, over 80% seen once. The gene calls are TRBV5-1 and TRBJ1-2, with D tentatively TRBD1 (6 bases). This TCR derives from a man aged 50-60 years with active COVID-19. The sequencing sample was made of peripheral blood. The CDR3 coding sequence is TGCGCCAGCAGCGCCTACGGACAGTGGGGCTACACCTTC. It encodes CASSAYGQWGYTF. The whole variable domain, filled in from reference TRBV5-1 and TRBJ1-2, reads KAGVTQTPRYLIKTRGQQVTLSCSPISGHRSVSWYQQTPGQGLQFLFEYFSETQRNKGNFPGRFSGRQFSNSRSEMNVSTLELGDSALYLCASSAYGQWGYTFGSGTRLTVV.